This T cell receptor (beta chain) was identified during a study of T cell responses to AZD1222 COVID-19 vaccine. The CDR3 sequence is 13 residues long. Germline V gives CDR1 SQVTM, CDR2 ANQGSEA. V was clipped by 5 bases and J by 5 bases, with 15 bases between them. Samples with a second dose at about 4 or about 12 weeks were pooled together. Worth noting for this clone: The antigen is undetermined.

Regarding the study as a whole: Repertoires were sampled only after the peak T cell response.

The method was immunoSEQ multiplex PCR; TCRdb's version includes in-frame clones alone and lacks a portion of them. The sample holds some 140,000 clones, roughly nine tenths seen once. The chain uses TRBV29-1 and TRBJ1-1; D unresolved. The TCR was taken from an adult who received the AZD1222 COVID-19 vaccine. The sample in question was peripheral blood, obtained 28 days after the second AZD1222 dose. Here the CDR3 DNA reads TGCAGCGTTCGGTCGGGAGACAAGACTGAAGCTTTCTTT. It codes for CSVRSGDKTEAFF.